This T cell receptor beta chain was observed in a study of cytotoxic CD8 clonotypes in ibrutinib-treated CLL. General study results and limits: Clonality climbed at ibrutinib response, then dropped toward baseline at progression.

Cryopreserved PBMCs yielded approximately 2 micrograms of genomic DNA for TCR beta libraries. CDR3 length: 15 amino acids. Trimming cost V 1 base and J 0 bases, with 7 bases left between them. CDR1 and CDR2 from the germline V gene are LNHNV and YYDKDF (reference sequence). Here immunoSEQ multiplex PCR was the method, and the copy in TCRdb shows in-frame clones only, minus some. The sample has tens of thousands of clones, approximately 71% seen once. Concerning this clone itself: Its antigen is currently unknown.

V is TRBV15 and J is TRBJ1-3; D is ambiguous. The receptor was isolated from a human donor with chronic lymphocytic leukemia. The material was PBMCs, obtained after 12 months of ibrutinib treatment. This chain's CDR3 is CATSRGQASGNTIYF. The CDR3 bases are TGTGCCACCAGCAGAGGACAAGCCTCTGGAAACACCATATATTTT.